What follows is one TCR beta chain and its context. Its antigen is still unknown. CDR3 length equals 15 residues. The V and J ends lost 0 bases and 9 bases respectively, with 15 bases between them. Germline V gene lookup returns CDR1 MNHEY and CDR2 SVGAGI. The data were obtained in a study of T cell responses to AZD1222 COVID-19 vaccine. Study findings and constraints: Two AZD1222 doses significantly raised spike-specific TCR breadth and depth over controls. Researchers report vaccine-associated CD4 TCRs spanning spike, with dominance at 160-218 and 743-854. Just 6 or 7 people given AZD1222 tested seropositive at baseline. Donors, mostly white British, included more females; clonal diversity was possibly underestimated.

TCRdb's copy holds only in-frame clones and misses some; the assay was immunoSEQ multiplex PCR. The sample includes approximately 150,000 clones, approximately 90% of them seen just once. The sample here was peripheral blood, taken 28 days after the second AZD1222 dose. The sequence came from an adult who received the AZD1222 COVID-19 vaccine. The chain couples TRBV6-5 to TRBJ2-1; D could derive from TRBD1 or TRBD2 (5 bases each). CDR3 protein: CASSYSTLGTSEQFF. The DNA for the CDR3 is TGTGCCAGCAGTTACTCCACACTGGGGACCTCTGAGCAGTTCTTC.